Below, one T cell receptor (beta chain) is given with its context. Its specificity is not known. Method: immunoSEQ multiplex PCR; TCRdb's copy keeps in-frame clones and lacks some. The table lists 550,000 to 800,000 clones, roughly 91% of them singletons. The sample comes from a study of shared clonotypes between healthy human individuals. General study points: The low donor count limited represented genetic and exposure-history diversity. Shared across a handful of donors were about 4.8% of the naive CD4 clonotypes. Sampling covered blood only; tissue repertoires likely differ.

J gave up 2 bases and V 5 bases, and 6 bases lay outside the gene matches. The CDR3 is made up of 15 amino acids. Germline V CDR1 and CDR2: LNHDA, SQIVND (reference sequence). The source material was memory CD8+ T cells from PBMCs. Subset denoted: CD45RO+ cells pooled with CCR7-negative TemRA cells. This chain joins TRBV19 and TRBJ2-7; TRBD2 matches 10 bases. This TCR was sampled from a young man in good health. Some clones in this sample may be carry-over from other donors' samples. The CDR3 DNA is TGTGCCAGTAGTGTTAGGACTAGCGGCGCCTACGAGCAGTACTTC. Protein sequence: CASSVRTSGAYEQYF. The full variable domain, its missing parts supplied by reference TRBV19 and TRBJ2-7, is DGGITQSPKYLFRKEGQNVTLSCEQNLNHDAMYWYRQDPGQGLRLIYYSQIVNDFQKGDIAEGYSVSREKKESFPLTVTSAQKNPTAFYLCASSVRTSGAYEQYFGPGTRLTVT.